This entry lists 16 T cell receptor beta chains sequenced from one sample in a study of T cell responses to AZD1222 COVID-19 vaccine. The repertoire was sequenced with immunoSEQ multiplex PCR; TCRdb's copy has only in-frame clones and lacks some. Its clone listing holds over 140,000 clones. What was sequenced was peripheral blood. Receptors were obtained from an adult in good health.

This sequence joins TRBV18 and TRBJ1-1; perhaps TRBD1 as D (5 bases). The germline V gene has CDR1 KGHSH and CDR2 LQKENI. Deletions cut 0 bases from V and 1 base from J, with 12 bases between. The CDR3 extends over 16 amino acids. Here the CDR3 DNA reads TGTGCCAGCTCACCACCGTTGGGGGAAGGGAACACTGAAGCTTTCTTT. This gives the protein CASSPPLGEGNTEAFF. Looking up the rest from reference TRBV18 and TRBJ1-1 gives the full variable domain: NAGVMQNPRHLVRRRGQEARLRCSPMKGHSHVYWYRQLPEEGLKFMVYLQKENIIDESGMPKERFSAEFPKEGPSILRIQQVVRGDSAAYFCASSPPLGEGNTEAFFGQGTRLTVV.

As DNA, the CDR3 is TGCAGCGTTGAAGATCGGCAGGGGAGTGGCTACACCTTC. It codes for CSVEDRQGSGYTF. The chain combines TRBV29-1 with TRBJ1-2, with D possibly TRBD1 on 6 matching bases. Trimming shortened V by 0 bases and J by 7 bases, and 12 bases separated the two germline ends. The germline CDR1 and CDR2 sequences are SQVTM and ANQGSEA. The CDR3 has 13 amino acids. Looking up the rest from reference TRBV29-1 and TRBJ1-2 gives the full variable domain: SAVISQKPSRDICQRGTSLTIQCQVDSQVTMMFWYRQQPGQSLTLIATANQGSEATYESGFVIDKFPISRPNLTFSTLTVSNMSPEDSSIYLCSVEDRQGSGYTFGSGTRLTVV.

This chain links TRBV7-4 with TRBJ1-2; 8 bases agree with TRBD1. Germline CDR1 reads SGHVT; CDR2 reads SQSDAQ. The CDR3 totals 14 residues. Losses at the gene ends were 4 bases for V and 6 bases for J; bases not matched to a gene: 7. CDR3 DNA: TGTGCCAGCAGCTCCTCCGGGACAGGTAATGGCTACACCTTC. It specifies CASSSSGTGNGYTF.

CDR3 amino acids: CASKGQGNNSPLHF. CDR3 nucleotide sequence: TGTGCCAGCAAGGGACAGGGAAATAATTCACCCCTCCACTTT. The chain employs TRBV2 and TRBJ1-6; TRBD1 aligns across 9 bases. The ends lost 7 bases at V and 5 bases at J; junction bases unmatched: 3. Germline V gene lookup returns CDR1 SNHLY and CDR2 FYNNEI. This CDR3 comprises 14 residues. Together with reference TRBV2 and TRBJ1-6, the CDR3 gives the full variable domain: EPEVTQTPSHQVTQMGQEVILRCVPISNHLYFYWYRQILGQKVEFLVSFYNNEISEKSEIFDDQFSVERPDGSNFTLKIRSTKLEDSAMYFCASKGQGNNSPLHFGNGTRLTVT.

Of note for this clone: Other DNA sequences in the sample encode the same CDR3. V usage is TRBV15 and J usage is TRBJ2-7; no clear D gene. V dropped 0 bases and J dropped 2 bases, with 5 bases sitting between them. CDR3 length equals 13 residues. Germline lookup yields CDR1 LNHNV and CDR2 YYDKDF (reference sequence). CDR3: CATSRDPAYEQYF. In DNA form, the CDR3 reads TGTGCCACCAGCAGAGATCCAGCCTACGAGCAGTACTTC.

The chain uses TRBV15 and TRBJ2-4; 7 bases match TRBD1. The CDR3 loop spans 17 amino acids. Looked up from germline, CDR1 is LNHNV and CDR2 is YYDKDF (reference sequence). Trimming removed 0 bases from V and 1 base from J; junction bases left unmatched: 6. The CDR3 sequence: CATSRDPQGEAKNIQYF. The CDR3, as DNA: TGTGCCACCAGCAGAGATCCCCAGGGGGAGGCCAAAAACATTCAGTACTTC.

The chain has TRBV7-9 and TRBJ2-3; perhaps TRBD2 as D (7 bases). The CDR3 has 15 amino acids. V lost 1 base to trimming and J lost 8 bases, with 16 bases between them. Germline V gives CDR1 SEHNR, CDR2 FQNEAQ (reference sequence). The CDR3 DNA is TGTGCCAGCAGCTTAGGGGGGGGCAACCGGCGTACGCAGTATTTT. Amino acids: CASSLGGGNRRTQYF.

The chain has TRBV5-8 and TRBJ1-2, with D possibly being TRBD1 (6 bases). The CDR3 length is 15 residues. V lost 0 bases, J lost 4 bases, and 13 bases lay in between. The germline V gene encodes CDR1 SGHTS and CDR2 YDEGEE. The CDR3 DNA sequence: TGTGCCAGCAGCTTGGAATGGACAGCGAGCTATGGCTACACCTTC. It encodes CASSLEWTASYGYTF.

This chain links TRBV2 with TRBJ1-5, with D uncertain. This CDR3 has 14 residues. Looked up from germline, CDR1 is SNHLY and CDR2 is FYNNEI. V shed 6 bases and J shed 2 bases, with 11 bases lying between them. This CDR3 reads CASSPVSGNQPQHF. DNA of the CDR3: TGTGCCAGCAGCCCAGTCAGCGGCAATCAGCCCCAGCATTTT.

This CDR3 is CASSYSRGANTGELFF. The CDR3 nucleotides read TGTGCCAGCAGTTACTCTAGAGGAGCGAACACCGGGGAGCTGTTTTTT. V and J are TRBV6-6 and TRBJ2-2; D call uncertain. V was cut by 0 bases and J by 0 bases, with 8 bases left in between. This CDR3 is built from 16 residues. The germline CDR1 and CDR2 sequences are MNHNY and SVGAGI (reference sequence).

This sequence joins TRBV2 and TRBJ2-5, with TRBD2 matching 8 bases. Germline CDR1 SNHLY, CDR2 FYNNEI. The CDR3 has 15 residues. J lost 5 bases, V lost 6 bases, and 11 bases had no gene match. For the CDR3, the DNA is TGTGCCAGCAGGGAACCGGGACTAGGAGTGGAGACCCAGTACTTC. Its translation: CASREPGLGVETQYF.

The chain is built from TRBV11-2 and TRBJ2-4; 8 bases match TRBD1. The CDR3 has 16 residues. Germline CDR1 is SGHAT and CDR2 is FQNNGV. V lost 5 bases to trimming and J lost 3 bases; unmatched junction nucleotides: 9. Here the CDR3 DNA reads TGTGCCAGCAGCCTAACGAGGGGGACAGGCAAAAACATTCAGTACTTC. Translating gives CASSLTRGTGKNIQYF.

This chain connects TRBV6-5 to TRBJ1-4; weak D call: TRBD1 (6 bases). CDR1 and CDR2 (germline): MNHEY, SVGAGI. CDR3 length: 13 amino acids. Trimming pared 8 bases from V and 8 bases from J, leaving 15 bases between. The CDR3 sequence: CASEDTGAEKLFF. The CDR3 nucleotides read TGTGCCAGCGAGGACACGGGGGCCGAAAAACTGTTTTTT.

This chain uses TRBV6-5 with TRBJ1-5; the D gene is possibly TRBD1 (6 bases). Germline-derived CDR1 and CDR2 are MNHEY and SVGAGI. Deletions cut 0 bases from V and 5 bases from J, with 8 bases between. The CDR3 is 14 residues long. The CDR3 sequence is CASSYSAGDQPQHF. In DNA, the CDR3 is TGTGCCAGCAGTTACTCGGCAGGGGATCAGCCCCAGCATTTT.

The gene calls are TRBV28 and TRBJ1-2; D is ambiguous. This CDR3 region has 11 residues. V dropped 1 base and J dropped 8 bases, with 5 bases sitting between them. Germline V gene lookup returns CDR1 MDHEN and CDR2 SYDVKM. The CDR3 DNA follows: TGTGCCAGCAGTTTATTAGGCGGCTACACCTTC. Translating gives CASSLLGGYTF.

CDR3 region: CASSLGAGSNEQFF. The CDR3 region has the DNA TGTGCCAGCAGCCTAGGGGCCGGGTCGAATGAGCAGTTCTTC. The J gene is TRBJ2-1, the V gene TRBV7-8; possibly TRBD1 for D (5 bases). CDR1 and CDR2 (germline): SGHVS, FQNEAQ. CDR3 length: 14 amino acids. The ends were cut back, 5 bases at V and 7 bases at J, with 15 bases in the middle.